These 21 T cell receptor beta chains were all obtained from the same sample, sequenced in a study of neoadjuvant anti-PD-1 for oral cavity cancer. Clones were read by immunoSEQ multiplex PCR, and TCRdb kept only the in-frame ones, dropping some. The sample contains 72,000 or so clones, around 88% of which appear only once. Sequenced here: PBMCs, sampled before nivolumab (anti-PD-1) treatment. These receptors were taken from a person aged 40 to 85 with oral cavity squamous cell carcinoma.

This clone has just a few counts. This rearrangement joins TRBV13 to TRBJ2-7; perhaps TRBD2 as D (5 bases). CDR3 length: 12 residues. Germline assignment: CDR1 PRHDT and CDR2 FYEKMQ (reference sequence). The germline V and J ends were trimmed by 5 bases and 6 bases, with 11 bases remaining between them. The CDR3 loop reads CASSPGYGEQYF. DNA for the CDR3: TGTGCCAGCAGCCCGGGATACGGCGAGCAGTACTTC.

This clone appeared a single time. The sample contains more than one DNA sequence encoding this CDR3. The CDR3 sequence is CASSRGLAGNTGELFF. CDR3 DNA: TGCGCCAGCAGCCGGGGACTAGCGGGTAACACCGGGGAGCTGTTTTTT. The V call is TRBV5-1, the J call TRBJ2-2, with TRBD2 identical over 12 bases. With 4 bases clipped from V and 2 bases from J, the junction kept 3 bases outside the gene matches. The germline V gene has CDR1 SGHRS and CDR2 YFSETQ. The CDR3 consists of 16 residues.

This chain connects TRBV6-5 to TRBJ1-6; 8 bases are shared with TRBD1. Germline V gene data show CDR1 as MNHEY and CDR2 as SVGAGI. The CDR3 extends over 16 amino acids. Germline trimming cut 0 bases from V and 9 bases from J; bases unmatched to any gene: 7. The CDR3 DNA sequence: TGTGCCAGCAGTTACTCGATTGGGACAGGAACTTCACCCCTCCACTTT. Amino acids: CASSYSIGTGTSPLHF.

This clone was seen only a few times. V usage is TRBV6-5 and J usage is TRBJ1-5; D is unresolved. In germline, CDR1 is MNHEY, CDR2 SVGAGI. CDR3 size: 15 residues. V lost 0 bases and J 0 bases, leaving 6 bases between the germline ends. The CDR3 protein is CASSYSAASNQPQHF. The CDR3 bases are TGTGCCAGCAGTTACTCGGCGGCTAGCAATCAGCCCCAGCATTTT.

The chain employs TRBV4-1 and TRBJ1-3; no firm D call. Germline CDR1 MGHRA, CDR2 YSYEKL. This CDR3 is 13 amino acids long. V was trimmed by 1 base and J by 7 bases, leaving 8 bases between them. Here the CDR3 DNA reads TGCGCCAGCAGCCAAGTAAATAGTAACACCATATATTTT. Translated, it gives CASSQVNSNTIYF.

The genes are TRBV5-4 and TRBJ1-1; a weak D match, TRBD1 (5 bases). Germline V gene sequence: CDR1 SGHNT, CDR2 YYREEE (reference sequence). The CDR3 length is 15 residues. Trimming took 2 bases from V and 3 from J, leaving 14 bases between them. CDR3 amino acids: CASSLAGRWDTEAFF. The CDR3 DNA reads TGTGCCAGCAGCTTAGCGGGACGGTGGGACACTGAAGCTTTCTTT. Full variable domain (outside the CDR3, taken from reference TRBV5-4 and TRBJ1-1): ETGVTQSPTHLIKTRGQQVTLRCSSQSGHNTVSWYQQALGQGPQFIFQYYREEENGRGNFPPRFSGLQFPNYSSELNVNALELDDSALYLCASSLAGRWDTEAFFGQGTRLTVV.

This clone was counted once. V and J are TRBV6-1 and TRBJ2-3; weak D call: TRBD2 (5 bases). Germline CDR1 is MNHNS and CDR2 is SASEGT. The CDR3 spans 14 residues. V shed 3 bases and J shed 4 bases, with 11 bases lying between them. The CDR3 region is CASSDRLAPDTQYF. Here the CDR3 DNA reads TGTGCCAGCAGTGATCGGCTAGCTCCAGATACGCAGTATTTT.

The chain's CDR3 is CASSSGQGASTDTQYF. The DNA for the CDR3 is TGTGCCAGCAGCTCGGGACAGGGAGCTAGCACAGATACGCAGTATTTT. The V and J genes are TRBV7-9 and TRBJ2-3; TRBD1 aligns across 9 bases. Trimming removed 4 bases from V and 0 bases from J; junction bases left unmatched: 5. Germline assignment: CDR1 SEHNR and CDR2 FQNEAQ (reference sequence). The CDR3 covers 16 residues.

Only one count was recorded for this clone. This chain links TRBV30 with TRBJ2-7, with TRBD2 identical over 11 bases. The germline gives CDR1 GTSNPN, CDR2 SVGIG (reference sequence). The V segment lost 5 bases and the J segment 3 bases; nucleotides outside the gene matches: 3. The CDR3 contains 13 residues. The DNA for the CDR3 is TGTGCCTGGGGACTAGCGGGCGACTACGAGCAGTACTTC. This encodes CAWGLAGDYEQYF.

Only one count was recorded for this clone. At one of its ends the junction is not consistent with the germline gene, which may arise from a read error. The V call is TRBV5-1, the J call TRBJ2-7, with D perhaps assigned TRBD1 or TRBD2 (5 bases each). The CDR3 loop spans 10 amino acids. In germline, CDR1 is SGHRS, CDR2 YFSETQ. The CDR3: CASTRDPADF. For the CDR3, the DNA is TGCGCCAGCACCCGGGACCCCGCAGACTTC.

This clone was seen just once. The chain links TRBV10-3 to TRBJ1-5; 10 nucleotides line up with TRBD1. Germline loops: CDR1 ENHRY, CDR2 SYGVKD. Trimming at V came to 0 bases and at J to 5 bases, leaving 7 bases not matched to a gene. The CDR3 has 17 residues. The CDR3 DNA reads TGTGCCATCAGTGAGTCGACAGGGGGCTTCGTCGATCAGCCCCAGCATTTT. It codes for CAISESTGGFVDQPQHF.

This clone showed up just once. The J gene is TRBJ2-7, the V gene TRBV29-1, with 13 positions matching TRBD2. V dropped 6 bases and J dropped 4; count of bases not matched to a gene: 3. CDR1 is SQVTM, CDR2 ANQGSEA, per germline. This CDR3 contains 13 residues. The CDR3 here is CSVGTSGNYEQYF. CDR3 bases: TGCAGCGTAGGGACTAGCGGGAATTACGAGCAGTACTTC.

The CDR3 DNA reads as TGTGCCAGCAGCTCGAAACAGGGGGCCTACGAGCAGTACTTC. Its protein is CASSSKQGAYEQYF. The chain uses TRBV5-6 and TRBJ2-7, with 8 bases identical to TRBD1. Germline V lookup: CDR1 SGHDT, CDR2 YYEEEE. The V and J ends lost 3 bases and 2 bases, in that order; junction bases with no gene match: 4. The CDR3 consists of 14 residues. The variable domain in full, completed from reference TRBV5-6 and TRBJ2-7, reads DAGVTQSPTHLIKTRGQQVTLRCSPKSGHDTVSWYQQALGQGPQFIFQYYEEEERQRGNFPDRFSGHQFPNYSSELNVNALLLGDSALYLCASSSKQGAYEQYFGPGTRLTVT.

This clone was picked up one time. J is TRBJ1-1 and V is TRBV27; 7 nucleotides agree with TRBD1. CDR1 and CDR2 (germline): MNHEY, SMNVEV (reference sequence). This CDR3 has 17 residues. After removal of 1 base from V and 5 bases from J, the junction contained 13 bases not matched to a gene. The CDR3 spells CASSLFGEQGGRTEAFF. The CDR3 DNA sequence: TGTGCCAGCAGTTTATTCGGTGAGCAGGGGGGGAGGACTGAAGCTTTCTTT.

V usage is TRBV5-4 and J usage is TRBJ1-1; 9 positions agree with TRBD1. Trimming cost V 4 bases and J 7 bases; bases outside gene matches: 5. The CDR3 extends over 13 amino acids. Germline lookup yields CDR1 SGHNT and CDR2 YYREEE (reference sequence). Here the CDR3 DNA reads TGTGCCAGCAGCCAGACAGGGGGGGTTGAAGCTTTCTTT. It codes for CASSQTGGVEAFF.

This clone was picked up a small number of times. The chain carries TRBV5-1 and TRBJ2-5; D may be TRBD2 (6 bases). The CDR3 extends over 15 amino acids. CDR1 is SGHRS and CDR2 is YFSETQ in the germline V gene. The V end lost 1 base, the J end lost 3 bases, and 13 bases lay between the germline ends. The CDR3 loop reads CASSLYPGGEETQYF. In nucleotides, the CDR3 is TGCGCCAGCAGCTTGTATCCGGGCGGGGAAGAGACCCAGTACTTC.

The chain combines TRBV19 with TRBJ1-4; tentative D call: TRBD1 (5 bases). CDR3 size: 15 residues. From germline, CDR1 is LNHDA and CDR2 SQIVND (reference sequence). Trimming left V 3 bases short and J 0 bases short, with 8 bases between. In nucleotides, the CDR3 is TGTGCCAGTAGTATGGGGGTTGCAACTAATGAAAAACTGTTTTTT. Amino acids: CASSMGVATNEKLFF.

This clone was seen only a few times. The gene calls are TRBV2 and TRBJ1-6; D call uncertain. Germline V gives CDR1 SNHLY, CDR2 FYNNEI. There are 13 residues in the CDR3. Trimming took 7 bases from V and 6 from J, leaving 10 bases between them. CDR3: CASTWESNSPLHF. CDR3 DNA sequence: TGTGCCAGCACCTGGGAGAGTAATTCACCCCTCCACTTT.

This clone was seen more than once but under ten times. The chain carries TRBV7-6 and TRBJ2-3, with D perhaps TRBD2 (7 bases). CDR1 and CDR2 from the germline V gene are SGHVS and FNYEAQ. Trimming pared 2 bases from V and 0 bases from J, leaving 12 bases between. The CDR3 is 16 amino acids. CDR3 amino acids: CASSLSAGASTDTQYF. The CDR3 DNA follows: TGTGCCAGCAGCTTATCGGCGGGGGCAAGCACAGATACGCAGTATTTT.

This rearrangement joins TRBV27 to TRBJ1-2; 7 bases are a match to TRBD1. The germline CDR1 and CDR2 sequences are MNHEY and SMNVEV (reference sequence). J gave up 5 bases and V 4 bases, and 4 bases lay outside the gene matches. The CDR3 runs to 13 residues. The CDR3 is CASSSRDRYGYTF. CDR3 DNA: TGTGCCAGCAGTTCCCGGGACAGATATGGCTACACCTTC.

DNA for the CDR3: TGTGCCAGCAGTACCAGGACTAGCGCAGAGACCCAGTACTTC. It specifies CASSTRTSAETQYF. The V gene is TRBV2, the J gene TRBJ2-5; 9 nucleotides align to TRBD2. The V segment lost 5 bases and the J segment 4 bases; nucleotides outside the gene matches: 5. The CDR3 contains 14 residues. In germline, CDR1 is SNHLY, CDR2 FYNNEI.